This TCR beta chain was recovered during a study of T cell responses to AZD1222 COVID-19 vaccine. A word on this clone: Its target is not known.

Profiling relied on immunoSEQ multiplex PCR, and the TCRdb table lists in-frame clones only, not all of them. The repertoire includes over 120,000 clones, 86% of them detected once, and around 5% sits in the top ten. Study-level findings and limits: Reports say nearly half of spike-specific TCRs go after unmutated variant regions. Spike-specific TCR breadth and depth were elevated following two AZD1222 doses. Females outnumbered males among donors, who were mostly white British; clonal diversity was possibly underestimated. No day 14 peak samples; only post-peak repertoires were characterized.

The specimen comprised peripheral blood, sampled 28 days after the second AZD1222 dose. This receptor was taken from an adult who received the AZD1222 COVID-19 vaccine.

CDR3 DNA: TGTGCCAGCACGTACAGGGAATTGAAAGGCTACACCTTC. It encodes CASTYRELKGYTF. The genes are TRBV6-6 and TRBJ1-2; weak D call: TRBD1 (6 bases). Germline values: CDR1 MNHNY, CDR2 SVGAGI (reference sequence). The V gene lost 7 bases and the J gene lost 8 bases, with 17 bases spanning the gap. This CDR3 comprises 13 residues.